This T cell receptor (beta chain) was sequenced for a study of OX40 agonist ivuxolimab in advanced cancers. Study-level information: Hepatocellular carcinoma, melanoma, renal cell or head and neck cancer occurred in dose-escalation patients. The mean age was roughly 60 years, ranging from 23 to 79, with 65% to 90% of participants male.

Study results and caveats: Dosing at 0.1 to 3.0 mg/kg was accompanied by clonal expansion of CD4+ and CD8+ blood T cells by week 6. Expanded clones tended on average to be more numerous among CD8+ T cells than CD4+.

The V end was cut by 7 bases, the J end by 0 bases, with 7 bases between. The CDR3 has 14 residues. CDR1 SNHLY and CDR2 FYNNEI come from the germline V gene. In this sample, this clone turned up once. Its antigen is currently unknown. Clones were sequenced by immunoSEQ multiplex PCR, and TCRdb holds only the in-frame ones, with some missing. The sample lists under 100,000 clones, about 80% occurring once. This chain uses TRBV2 with TRBJ1-6; D is unresolved. The receptor was derived from an adult with an advanced solid tumor such as melanoma, head and neck, liver or kidney cancer. The sequenced sample was CD4+ or CD8+ T cells sorted from blood, obtained in a trial of the OX40 agonist ivuxolimab. As DNA, the CDR3 is TGTGCCAGCACGGAGAGCTCCTATAATTCACCCCTCCACTTT. Translating gives CASTESSYNSPLHF. Full variable domain (outside the CDR3, taken from reference TRBV2 and TRBJ1-6): EPEVTQTPSHQVTQMGQEVILRCVPISNHLYFYWYRQILGQKVEFLVSFYNNEISEKSEIFDDQFSVERPDGSNFTLKIRSTKLEDSAMYFCASTESSYNSPLHFGNGTRLTVT.